This T cell receptor beta chain is drawn from a study of OX40 agonist ivuxolimab in advanced cancers. CDR3 length equals 16 residues. Germline trimming cut 0 bases from V and 8 bases from J; bases unmatched to any gene: 11. Germline CDR1 MGHRA, CDR2 YSYEKL. Method: immunoSEQ multiplex PCR; TCRdb's copy keeps in-frame clones and lacks some. The data show about 28,000 clones, more than 75% seen once. This chain joins TRBV4-1 and TRBJ2-3, with TRBD2 matching 7 bases. Specimen: CD4+ or CD8+ T cells sorted from blood, collected in a trial of the OX40 agonist ivuxolimab. This TCR came from an adult with an advanced solid tumor such as melanoma, head and neck, liver or kidney cancer. The CDR3 nucleotides read TGCGCCAGCAGCCAAGATGGGCTAGCGGATAGAATTACGCAGTATTTT. It is translated as CASSQDGLADRITQYF.